These T cell receptor beta chains were read from a single sample in a study of shared clonotypes between healthy human individuals. Generated by immunoSEQ multiplex PCR, the TCRdb table keeps only in-frame clones and is missing some. The table records millions of clones, 95% of them present only once. The sample comprised naive CD4+ T cells sorted from blood. The receptors shown here come from a man between 18 and 35 years old in good health. Each CDR3 is given with its conserved first and last residue. Each record gives: clone size, D gene, J gene, V gene, CDR3 protein, CDR3 DNA. The D gene is left open where the match is weak. The size of a clone is reported for some rows only, either as once, few or many, or as a class for expanded clones.

size: -
D: -
J: TRBJ1-3
V: TRBV18
CDR3: CASSQDLVSGNTIYF
DNA: TGTGCCAGCTCGCAAGACCTAGTGTCTGGAAACACCATATATTTT

size: -
D: TRBD1
J: TRBJ1-6
V: TRBV2
CDR3: CASSEQGAQNSPLHF
DNA: TGTGCCAGCAGCGAACAGGGGGCCCAGAATTCACCCCTCCACTTT

size: -
D: TRBD2
J: TRBJ2-7
V: TRBV10-3
CDR3: CAIMTAGSYEQYF
DNA: TGTGCCATCATGACAGCGGGATCCTACGAGCAGTACTTC

size: once
D: -
J: TRBJ2-1
V: TRBV9
CDR3: CASSPSNEQFF
DNA: TGTGCCAGCAGCCCTTCCAATGAGCAGTTCTTC

size: -
D: -
J: TRBJ2-6
V: TRBV7-6
CDR3: CASSSDPFDSSGANVLTF
DNA: TGTGCCAGCAGCTCCGACCCGTTTGACAGCTCTGGGGCCAACGTCCTGACTTTC

size: once
D: -
J: TRBJ2-7
V: TRBV7-8
CDR3: CASSLSGPYYEQYF
DNA: TGTGCCAGCAGCTTATCCGGTCCATACTACGAGCAGTACTTC

size: -
D: -
J: TRBJ2-2
V: TRBV6-6
CDR3: CASSYTGGLDTGELFF
DNA: TGTGCCAGCAGTTACACTGGGGGCTTAGACACCGGGGAGCTGTTTTTT

size: -
D: TRBD2
J: TRBJ2-5
V: TRBV5-1
CDR3: CASSFQRGGSQETQYF
DNA: TGCGCCAGCAGCTTCCAGCGGGGGGGCTCCCAAGAGACCCAGTACTTC

size: -
D: -
J: TRBJ2-5
V: TRBV19
CDR3: CASRQGETQYF
DNA: TGTGCCAGTAGACAAGGGGAGACCCAGTACTTC

size: -
D: -
J: TRBJ1-6
V: TRBV27
CDR3: CASSSGTGSWSPLHF
DNA: TGTGCCAGCAGTTCGGGAACAGGGTCTTGGTCACCCCTCCACTTT

size: -
D: -
J: TRBJ1-6
V: TRBV7-9
CDR3: CASTSLIGQGSSPLHF
DNA: TGTGCCAGCACCTCCCTAATTGGCCAGGGAAGTTCACCCCTCCACTTT

size: -
D: TRBD1
J: TRBJ1-1
V: TRBV2
CDR3: CASSDSTGGAWTEAFF
DNA: TGTGCCAGCAGTGATTCGACAGGGGGCGCATGGACTGAAGCTTTCTTT

size: -
D: TRBD1
J: TRBJ2-7
V: TRBV5-1
CDR3: CASSEGTGGREQYF
DNA: TGCGCCAGCAGTGAAGGGACAGGGGGCCGAGAGCAGTACTTC

size: -
D: TRBD2
J: TRBJ2-5
V: TRBV25-1
CDR3: CASSVLGLAGAETQYF
DNA: TGTGCCAGCAGTGTCCTCGGACTAGCGGGAGCGGAGACCCAGTACTTC

size: -
D: TRBD1
J: TRBJ2-1
V: TRBV25-1
CDR3: CASRQGNEQFF
DNA: TGTGCCAGCCGACAGGGGAATGAGCAGTTCTTC

size: once
D: TRBD2
J: TRBJ2-1
V: TRBV28
CDR3: CASREPGLAGGNEQFF
DNA: TGTGCCAGCAGGGAGCCGGGACTAGCGGGAGGCAATGAGCAGTTCTTC

size: -
D: -
J: TRBJ2-5
V: TRBV5-5
CDR3: CASSLGGFQETQYF
DNA: TGTGCCAGCAGCTTGGGAGGCTTCCAAGAGACCCAGTACTTC

size: -
D: TRBD1
J: TRBJ1-5
V: TRBV5-4
CDR3: CASSLGTGTSNQPQHF
DNA: TGTGCCAGCAGCTTGGGGACAGGGACCAGCAATCAGCCCCAGCATTTT

size: -
D: -
J: TRBJ1-5
V: TRBV4-1
CDR3: CASSHELRDGSNQPQHF
DNA: TGCGCCAGCAGCCACGAACTTCGCGACGGTAGCAATCAGCCCCAGCATTTT

size: once
D: -
J: TRBJ2-7
V: TRBV7-9
CDR3: CASSLGGAPQSSYEQYF
DNA: TGTGCCAGCAGCTTAGGAGGAGCACCTCAGAGCTCCTACGAGCAGTACTTC

size: -
D: -
J: TRBJ1-3
V: TRBV11-2
CDR3: CASSLAGIGNTIYF
DNA: TGTGCCAGCAGCTTAGCAGGTATTGGAAACACCATATATTTT

size: -
D: -
J: TRBJ2-6
V: TRBV19
CDR3: CASSISPPGANVLTF
DNA: TGTGCCAGTAGTATTAGCCCCCCTGGGGCCAACGTCCTGACTTTC

size: -
D: TRBD2
J: TRBJ2-1
V: TRBV10-3
CDR3: CAIKESGSSYNEQFF
DNA: TGTGCCATCAAGGAGAGCGGGAGCTCCTACAATGAGCAGTTCTTC

size: -
D: -
J: TRBJ2-6
V: TRBV6-1
CDR3: CASTGSWANVLTF
DNA: TGTGCCAGCACAGGGTCCTGGGCCAACGTCCTGACTTTC

size: -
D: -
J: TRBJ2-5
V: TRBV7-9
CDR3: CASSSLTGRETQYF
DNA: TGTGCCAGCAGCTCGTTGACAGGCCGAGAGACCCAGTACTTC

size: -
D: TRBD1
J: TRBJ2-7
V: TRBV7-8
CDR3: CASSLTGQGSYEQYF
DNA: TGTGCCAGCAGCTTAACGGGACAGGGCTCCTACGAGCAGTACTTC